This T cell receptor beta chain was captured by sequencing in a study of T cell responses to AZD1222 COVID-19 vaccine. Overall study results and limits: At baseline, seropositivity was found in only five or six AZD1222 recipients.

The method was immunoSEQ multiplex PCR; TCRdb's version includes in-frame clones alone and lacks a portion of them. There are more than 75,000 clones in the sample; around 82% occur only once, and about 1.3% lies in the top ten. Only a few counts were recorded for this clone. The antigen remains unidentified. The CDR3 length is 15 residues. Germline CDR1 reads KGHSY; CDR2 reads FQNENV. The ends were cut back, 2 bases at V and 6 bases at J, with 16 bases in the middle. This sequence joins TRBV16 and TRBJ1-2; D perhaps matches TRBD1 (5 bases). The origin of this receptor is an adult who received the AZD1222 COVID-19 vaccine. This material consisted of peripheral blood, taken 28 days after the second AZD1222 dose. This chain's CDR3 is CASSQVGDGDDGYTF. The CDR3 DNA follows: TGTGCCAGCAGCCAAGTCGGGGACGGTGATGATGGCTACACCTTC. The full variable domain, in which reference TRBV16 and TRBJ1-2 provide the parts outside the CDR3, is GEEVAQTPKHLVRGEGQKAKLYCAPIKGHSYVFWYQQVLKNEFKFLISFQNENVFDETGMPKERFSAKCLPNSPCSLEIQATKLEDSAVYFCASSQVGDGDDGYTFGSGTRLTVV.